Listed below are T cell receptor beta chains from one sample, sequenced in a study of identical twins. TCRdb called the 5' RACE reads again in MiXCR, with one record for every CDR3 protein. The table has some 1,600,000 distinct CDR3 sequences, roughly 35% seen once; the top ten hold around 0.3%. What was sequenced was cord blood. These receptors were obtained from a newborn girl in good health. Each CDR3 is given with its conserved first and last residue. Each record gives: J gene, D gene, V gene, clone size, CDR3 protein, CDR3 DNA. The D gene is left open where the match is weak. A clone size is listed for some rows: how often the clone was seen (once, few, many), or a class if it is expanded.

j_gene: TRBJ1-1; d_gene: NA; v_gene: TRBV3-1; abundance: NA; CDR3aa: CASSQPQRNTEAFF; CDR3nt: TGTGCCAGCAGCCAACCCCAACGGAACACTGAAGCTTTCTTT
j_gene: TRBJ2-3; d_gene: TRBD2; v_gene: TRBV27; abundance: many; CDR3aa: CASSLLSGRRTDTQYF; CDR3nt: TGTGCCAGCAGTTTGCTGAGCGGGAGAAGGACAGATACGCAGTATTTT
j_gene: TRBJ2-7; d_gene: NA; v_gene: TRBV28; abundance: NA; CDR3aa: CASSFPLSLQSSYEQYF; CDR3nt: TGTGCCAGCAGTTTTCCCCTCTCCCTCCAGTCATCCTACGAGCAGTACTTC
j_gene: TRBJ2-7; d_gene: NA; v_gene: TRBV4-1; abundance: NA; CDR3aa: CASSQYGESSYNEQYF; CDR3nt: TGCGCCAGCAGCCAATACGGGGAGAGCTCCTACAATGAGCAGTACTTC
j_gene: TRBJ1-4; d_gene: NA; v_gene: TRBV3-1; abundance: NA; CDR3aa: CASSQVGIEKLFF; CDR3nt: TGTGCCAGCAGCCAAGTGGGGATTGAAAAACTGTTTTTT
j_gene: TRBJ2-3; d_gene: TRBD2; v_gene: TRBV20-1; abundance: NA; CDR3aa: CSTQAGFSTDTQYF; CDR3nt: TGCAGCACCCAAGCGGGATTTAGCACAGATACGCAGTATTTT
j_gene: TRBJ1-4; d_gene: NA; v_gene: TRBV7-9; abundance: few; CDR3aa: CASGLWNEKLFF; CDR3nt: TGTGCCAGCGGGTTGTGGAATGAAAAACTGTTTTTT
j_gene: TRBJ1-1; d_gene: NA; v_gene: TRBV5-6; abundance: few; CDR3aa: CASSRPGLPAEAFF; CDR3nt: TGTGCCAGCAGCCGTCCCGGGCTGCCGGCTGAAGCTTTCTTT
j_gene: TRBJ2-4; d_gene: NA; v_gene: TRBV5-1; abundance: NA; CDR3aa: CASSFERGGDAAKNIQYF; CDR3nt: TGCGCCAGCAGCTTCGAGCGAGGGGGGGATGCGGCCAAAAACATTCAGTACTTC
j_gene: TRBJ1-6; d_gene: NA; v_gene: TRBV5-1; abundance: few; CDR3aa: CASSLAEWTENSPLHF; CDR3nt: TGCGCCAGCAGCTTGGCCGAGTGGACAGAGAATTCACCCCTCCACTTT
j_gene: TRBJ2-7; d_gene: TRBD1; v_gene: TRBV12-3/TRBV12-4; abundance: few; CDR3aa: CASRSGGQGSNEQYF; CDR3nt: TGTGCCAGCAGGTCAGGGGGACAGGGGTCCAACGAGCAGTACTTC
j_gene: TRBJ2-5; d_gene: TRBD2; v_gene: TRBV2; abundance: few; CDR3aa: CASPRGLAGTYQETQYF; CDR3nt: TGTGCCAGCCCTCGGGGGCTAGCGGGGACCTACCAAGAGACCCAGTACTTC
j_gene: TRBJ2-1; d_gene: TRBD2; v_gene: TRBV3-1; abundance: NA; CDR3aa: CASSHTSGSFREQFF; CDR3nt: TGTGCCAGCAGCCACACTAGCGGGAGTTTTCGTGAGCAGTTCTTC
j_gene: TRBJ2-2; d_gene: NA; v_gene: TRBV5-6; abundance: few; CDR3aa: CASSLDSWPNTGELFF; CDR3nt: TGTGCCAGCAGCTTGGATAGTTGGCCGAACACCGGGGAGCTGTTTTTT
j_gene: TRBJ2-3; d_gene: TRBD2; v_gene: TRBV3-1; abundance: NA; CDR3aa: CASSQDAAGGPSDTQYF; CDR3nt: TGTGCCAGCAGCCAAGATGCAGCGGGGGGGCCGTCAGATACGCAGTATTTT
j_gene: TRBJ2-5; d_gene: NA; v_gene: TRBV2; abundance: NA; CDR3aa: CASRGTPVGETQYF; CDR3nt: TGTGCCAGCAGAGGGACTCCCGTGGGGGAGACCCAGTACTTC